This T cell receptor (beta chain) was sequenced in a study of OX40 agonist ivuxolimab in advanced cancers. Whole-study context: Of mixed ages from about 23 to 85 and averaging 60 years, the group was around 78% male. Three dose-escalation patients had partial responses: one with hepatocellular carcinoma and two with cutaneous melanoma.

Sequencing was performed with immunoSEQ multiplex PCR; in TCRdb, only in-frame clones are kept and a portion is missing. The table lists tens of thousands of clones, approximately 80% of them singletons. CDR1 is MNHEY, CDR2 SVGAGI, per germline. This CDR3 region has 16 residues. V dropped 4 bases and J dropped 7 bases, with 19 bases sitting between them. Notes on the study in general: No antigen was identified for the clonally expanded peripheral T cells.

Concerning this clone itself: Its specificity is not known.

Enrollment shut out patients with autoimmune disease history or systemic immunosuppression. V and J are TRBV6-5 and TRBJ2-2; D is tentatively TRBD1 or TRBD2 (6 bases each). The sample in question was CD4+ or CD8+ T cells sorted from blood, obtained in a trial of the OX40 agonist ivuxolimab. The receptor was derived from an adult with an advanced solid tumor such as melanoma, head and neck, liver or kidney cancer. The CDR3 protein is CASSFRGTPGGGELFF. In DNA form, the CDR3 reads TGTGCCAGCAGTTTTAGAGGGACACCCGGGGGCGGGGAGCTGTTTTTT.